The 32 T cell receptor beta chains presented below share a single source sample, sequenced in a study of CXCR3-negative and CXCR3-positive naive CD8 T cells. The study made its TRB cDNA libraries by 5' RACE, adding UMI labels. TCRdb reprocessed the 5' RACE reads; each CDR3 protein has one entry and no DNA is given. The table gives about 48,000 distinct CDR3 sequences; the top ten clones make up roughly 15% of it. Sequencing input: memory CD8+ T cells from blood. These TCRs come from a human donor in good health. Some clones in this sample may be carry-over from other donors' samples.

The J gene is TRBJ2-5, the V gene TRBV12-3 or TRBV12-4; TCRdb outputs TRBD2, but without DNA this stays unchecked. This CDR3 is built from 14 residues. CDR3 amino acids: CASSPGLKSETQYF.

The V call is TRBV5-5, the J call TRBJ2-3; TCRdb picks TRBD1, but there is no DNA to check that call. The CDR3 is 15 residues long. Germline values: CDR1 SGHKS, CDR2 YYEKEE (reference sequence). CDR3 sequence reads: CASSFRRGPPDTQYF.

The V and J genes are TRBV29-1 and TRBJ2-2; TCRdb designates TRBD1, a call that cannot be tested without DNA. The CDR3 contains 13 residues. Per germline, CDR1 SQVTM and CDR2 ANQGSEA. CDR3 protein: CSYGTPNTGELFF.

The gene calls are TRBV14 and TRBJ1-5; TCRdb's D call, TRBD1, is unchecked because there is no DNA. The germline V gene encodes CDR1 SGHDN and CDR2 FVKESK. The CDR3 has 17 amino acids. The CDR3 loop is CASSQSLDRGGNQPQHF.

This CDR3 reads CASSLSQGNTEAFF. The chain has TRBV12-3 or TRBV12-4 and TRBJ1-1; TCRdb picks TRBD1, but there is no DNA to check that call. This CDR3 is built from 14 residues.

The V gene is TRBV19, the J gene TRBJ2-7; TCRdb's assignment of TRBD1 cannot be checked, as there is no DNA. CDR1 and CDR2 from the germline V gene are LNHDA and SQIVND (reference sequence). The CDR3 is 13 amino acids. CDR3 residues: CASSARQGYEQYF.

The rearrangement uses TRBV29-1 and TRBJ1-2. The CDR3 extends over 13 amino acids. Germline V gene lookup returns CDR1 SQVTM and CDR2 ANQGSEA. CDR3 amino acids: CSVGVNNLDGYTF.

J is TRBJ2-7 and V is TRBV5-1. This CDR3 has 13 amino acids. The germline gives CDR1 SGHRS, CDR2 YFSETQ. CDR3 amino acids: CASSLDVPYEQYF.

V and J are TRBV6-2 or TRBV6-3 and TRBJ1-2; there is no DNA to check the TCRdb D call of TRBD1. Germline CDR1 is MNHEY and CDR2 is SVGEGT. This CDR3 comprises 13 residues. CDR3 amino acids: CASSLQGNYGYTF.

The genes are TRBV7-8 and TRBJ1-2. This CDR3 is 12 amino acids long. The V gene's germline CDR1 is SGHVS and CDR2 FQNEAQ. The CDR3 loop is CASSLAGDGYTF.

V usage is TRBV5-1 and J usage is TRBJ2-7; TCRdb calls TRBD2, which cannot be checked without DNA. The CDR3 loop spans 16 amino acids. CDR1 and CDR2 (germline): SGHRS, YFSETQ. The CDR3 loop reads CASSPDREEGPYEQYF.

The rearrangement uses TRBV5-4 and TRBJ2-1; the D call from TCRdb, TRBD1, cannot be confirmed without DNA. CDR3 size: 15 residues. The germline V gene has CDR1 SGHNT and CDR2 YYREEE (reference sequence). The CDR3 loop is CASSRGSSSYNEQFF.

The chain has TRBV29-1 and TRBJ1-1. The CDR3 has 14 amino acids. CDR1 and CDR2 (germline): SQVTM, ANQGSEA. Here the CDR3 reads CSVNPRTLGTEAFF.

This chain links TRBV29-1 with TRBJ2-5. CDR3 length equals 11 residues. Germline V gene data show CDR1 as SQVTM and CDR2 as ANQGSEA. CDR3 in amino acids: CSVEEGETQYF.

The chain links TRBV5-1 to TRBJ2-1. CDR1 and CDR2 (germline): SGHRS, YFSETQ. The CDR3 consists of 17 residues. The CDR3 sequence: CASSLDWAGSSYNEQFF.

The genes are TRBV28 and TRBJ2-2; the D gene TCRdb calls, TRBD1, cannot be checked with no DNA. CDR3 length: 14 amino acids. Looked up from germline, CDR1 is MDHEN and CDR2 is SYDVKM. The CDR3 loop reads CATSDREGTGELFF.

V gene TRBV29-1 combines with J gene TRBJ2-7; TCRdb gives TRBD1 as the D gene, but with no DNA this cannot be confirmed. The CDR3 runs 12 residues. Germline V CDR1 and CDR2: SQVTM, ANQGSEA. The CDR3 sequence is CSVSQGTYEQYF.

This chain links TRBV6-4 with TRBJ1-1; TCRdb's D call of TRBD1 is untestable without DNA. CDR1 MRHNA and CDR2 SNTAGT come from the germline V gene. The CDR3 totals 14 residues. CDR3 amino acids: CASSAGTENTEAFF.

The genes are TRBV20-1 and TRBJ2-1; TCRdb returns TRBD1, unconfirmable since there is no DNA. The germline V gene encodes CDR1 DFQATT and CDR2 SNEGSKA (reference sequence). The CDR3 has 16 amino acids. The CDR3 sequence is CSAYRGVVQTYNEQFF.

The chain uses TRBV7-6 and TRBJ1-1. CDR1 and CDR2 from the germline V gene are SGHVS and FNYEAQ. This CDR3 is 12 amino acids long. The CDR3 is CASSPFEGEAFF.

The chain employs TRBV3-1 and TRBJ1-1. The CDR3 covers 11 residues. The V gene's germline CDR1 is LGHDT and CDR2 YNNKEL (reference sequence). The CDR3 protein is CASSQDNGLSF.

The rearrangement joins TRBV27 to TRBJ2-2; without DNA, the TCRdb call of TRBD2 cannot be checked. The CDR3 contains 16 residues. Germline assignment: CDR1 MNHEY and CDR2 SMNVEV (reference sequence). The CDR3 spells CASSLSGGALVGELFF.

V is TRBV5-1 and J is TRBJ1-2; absent DNA, TCRdb's TRBD1 call cannot be checked. Germline lookup yields CDR1 SGHRS and CDR2 YFSETQ. The CDR3 totals 16 residues. Here the CDR3 reads CASSPPGQGQNYGYTF.

This chain joins TRBV28 and TRBJ2-7; the D gene TCRdb calls, TRBD1, cannot be checked with no DNA. CDR3 length: 14 residues. Germline V gene lookup returns CDR1 MDHEN and CDR2 SYDVKM. CDR3 protein: CASSTEGHYWEQYF.

The rearrangement joins TRBV11-2 to TRBJ2-7; as DNA is missing, the TRBD2 call by TCRdb cannot be tested. Germline CDR1 and CDR2: SGHAT and FQNNGV. This CDR3 is 12 amino acids long. This chain's CDR3 is CASSGSAYEQYF. The whole variable domain, filled in from reference TRBV11-2 and TRBJ2-7, reads EAGVAQSPRYKIIEKRQSVAFWCNPISGHATLYWYQQILGQGPKLLIQFQNNGVVDDSQLPKDRFSAERLKGVDSTLKIQPAKLEDSAVYLCASSGSAYEQYFGPGTRLTVT.

The J gene is TRBJ2-5, the V gene TRBV6-6. The CDR3 totals 13 residues. The germline V gene has CDR1 MNHNY and CDR2 SVGAGI (reference sequence). The CDR3 here is CASSLLEEETQYF.

The chain carries TRBV5-6 and TRBJ1-2; TCRdb's D gene call, TRBD1, goes unchecked for lack of DNA. Per the germline V gene, CDR1 is SGHDT and CDR2 is YYEEEE. The length of the CDR3 is 14 residues. This CDR3 is CASSLGTGSYGYTF.

The genes are TRBV5-1 and TRBJ1-1. This CDR3 comprises 12 residues. In germline, CDR1 is SGHRS, CDR2 YFSETQ. The CDR3 loop reads CASSGSNTEAFF.

The CDR3 sequence: CSAREKTGSLYNQPQHF. The chain carries TRBV20-1 and TRBJ1-5; TCRdb reports TRBD1, a call that lacks DNA to check it against. The CDR3 extends over 17 amino acids. The germline V gene encodes CDR1 DFQATT and CDR2 SNEGSKA (reference sequence).

The V call is TRBV5-1, the J call TRBJ1-1. From germline, CDR1 is SGHRS and CDR2 YFSETQ. This CDR3 has 13 amino acids. The CDR3 reads CASSLDSWNEAFF.

This chain uses TRBV7-9 with TRBJ1-1; TCRdb reports TRBD1, a call that lacks DNA to check it against. Looked up from germline, CDR1 is SEHNR and CDR2 is FQNEAQ (reference sequence). The CDR3 is 12 residues long. The CDR3 sequence is CASTPARIEAFF.

This chain connects TRBV13 to TRBJ2-1; TCRdb's D call of TRBD1 is untestable without DNA. Germline CDR1 PRHDT, CDR2 FYEKMQ (reference sequence). The CDR3 contains 13 residues. The CDR3 loop reads CASSLTAGNEQFF.